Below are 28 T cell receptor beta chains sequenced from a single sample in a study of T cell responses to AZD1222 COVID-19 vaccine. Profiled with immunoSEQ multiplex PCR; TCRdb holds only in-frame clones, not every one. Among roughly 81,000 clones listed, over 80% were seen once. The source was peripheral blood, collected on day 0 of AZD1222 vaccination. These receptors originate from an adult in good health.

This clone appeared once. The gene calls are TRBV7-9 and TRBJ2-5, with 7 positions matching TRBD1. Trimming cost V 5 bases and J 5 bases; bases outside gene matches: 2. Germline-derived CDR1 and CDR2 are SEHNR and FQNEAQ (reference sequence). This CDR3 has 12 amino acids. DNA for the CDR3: TGTGCCAGCAGCCAGGACAGGGAGACCCAGTACTTC. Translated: CASSQDRETQYF. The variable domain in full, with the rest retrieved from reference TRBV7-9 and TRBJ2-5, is DTGVSQNPRHKITKRGQNVTFRCDPISEHNRLYWYRQTLGQGPEFLTYFQNEAQLEKSRLLSDRFSAERPKGSFSTLEIQRTEQGDSAMYLCASSQDRETQYFGPGTRLLVL.

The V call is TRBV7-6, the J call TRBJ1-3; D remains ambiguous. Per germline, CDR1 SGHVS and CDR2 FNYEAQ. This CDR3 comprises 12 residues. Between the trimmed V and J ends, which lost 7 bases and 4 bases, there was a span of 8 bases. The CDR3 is CASTPAGNTIYF. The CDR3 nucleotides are TGTGCCAGCACCCCGGCGGGAAACACCATATATTTT.

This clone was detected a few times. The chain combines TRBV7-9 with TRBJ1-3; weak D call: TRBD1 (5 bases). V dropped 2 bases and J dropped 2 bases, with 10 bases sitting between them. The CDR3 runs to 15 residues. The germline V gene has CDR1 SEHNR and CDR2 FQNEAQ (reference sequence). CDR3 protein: CASSLSGGAGNTIYF. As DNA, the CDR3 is TGTGCCAGCAGCTTATCCGGAGGGGCTGGAAACACCATATATTTT.

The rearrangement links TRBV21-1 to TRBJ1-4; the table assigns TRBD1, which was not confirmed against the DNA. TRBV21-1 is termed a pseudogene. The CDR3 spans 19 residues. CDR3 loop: CASSKVWRGRPPGPEKLFF. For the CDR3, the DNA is TGTGCCAGCAGCAAAGTTTGGAGGGGGCGCCCCCCGGGGCCAGAAAAACTGTTTTTT.

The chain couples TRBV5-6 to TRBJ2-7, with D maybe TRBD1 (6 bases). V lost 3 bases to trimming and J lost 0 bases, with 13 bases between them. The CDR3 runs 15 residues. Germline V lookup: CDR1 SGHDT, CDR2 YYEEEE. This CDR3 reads CASSSRRGGSYEQYF. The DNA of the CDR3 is TGTGCCAGCAGCTCCCGGAGAGGGGGCTCCTACGAGCAGTACTTC.

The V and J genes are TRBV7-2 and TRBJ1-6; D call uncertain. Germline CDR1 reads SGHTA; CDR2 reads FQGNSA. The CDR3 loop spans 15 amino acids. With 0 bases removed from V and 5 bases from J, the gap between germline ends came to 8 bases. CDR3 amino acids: CASSLAQPDNSPLHF. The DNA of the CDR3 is TGTGCCAGCAGCTTAGCTCAGCCAGATAATTCACCCCTCCACTTT.

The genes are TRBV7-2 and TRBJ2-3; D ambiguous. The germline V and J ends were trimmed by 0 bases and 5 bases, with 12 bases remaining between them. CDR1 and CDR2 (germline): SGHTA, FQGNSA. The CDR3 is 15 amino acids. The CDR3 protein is CASSLASNPRDTQYF. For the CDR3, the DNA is TGTGCCAGCAGCTTAGCCTCTAACCCCCGAGATACGCAGTATTTT.

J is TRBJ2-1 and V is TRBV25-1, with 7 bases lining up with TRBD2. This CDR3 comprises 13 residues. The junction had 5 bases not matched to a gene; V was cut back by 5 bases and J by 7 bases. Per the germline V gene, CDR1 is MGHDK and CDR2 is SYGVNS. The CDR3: CASSLTGRNEQFF. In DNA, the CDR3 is TGTGCCAGCAGTTTAACCGGGAGGAATGAGCAGTTCTTC. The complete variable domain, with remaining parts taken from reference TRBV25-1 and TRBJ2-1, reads EADIYQTPRYLVIGTGKKITLECSQTMGHDKMYWYQQDPGMELHLIHYSYGVNSTEKGDLSSESTVSRIRTEHFPLTLESARPSHTSQYLCASSLTGRNEQFFGPGTRLTVL.

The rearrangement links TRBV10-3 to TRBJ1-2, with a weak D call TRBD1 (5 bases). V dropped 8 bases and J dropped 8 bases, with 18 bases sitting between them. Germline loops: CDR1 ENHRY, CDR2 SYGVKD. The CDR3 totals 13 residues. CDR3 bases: TGTGCCATCGGTCAGACAGACTTCTTCGGCTACACCTTC. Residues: CAIGQTDFFGYTF.

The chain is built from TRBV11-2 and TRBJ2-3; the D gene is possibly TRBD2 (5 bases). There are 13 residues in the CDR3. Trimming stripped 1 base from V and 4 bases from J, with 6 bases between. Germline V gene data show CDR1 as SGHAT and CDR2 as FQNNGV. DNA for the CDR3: TGTGCCAGCAGCTTAGGGGGAGCAGATACGCAGTATTTT. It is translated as CASSLGGADTQYF.

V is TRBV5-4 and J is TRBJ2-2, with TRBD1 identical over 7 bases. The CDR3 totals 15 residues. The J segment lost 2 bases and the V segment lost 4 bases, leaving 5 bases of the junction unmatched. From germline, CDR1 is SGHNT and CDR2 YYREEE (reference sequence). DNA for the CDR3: TGTGCCAGCAGCCCCCGACAGGGCAACACCGGGGAGCTGTTTTTT. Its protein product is CASSPRQGNTGELFF. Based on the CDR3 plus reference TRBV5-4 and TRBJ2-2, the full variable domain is ETGVTQSPTHLIKTRGQQVTLRCSSQSGHNTVSWYQQALGQGPQFIFQYYREEENGRGNFPPRFSGLQFPNYSSELNVNALELDDSALYLCASSPRQGNTGELFFGEGSRLTVL.

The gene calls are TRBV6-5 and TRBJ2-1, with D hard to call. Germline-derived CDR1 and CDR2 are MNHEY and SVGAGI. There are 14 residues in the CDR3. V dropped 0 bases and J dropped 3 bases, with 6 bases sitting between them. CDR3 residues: CASSYSRIYNEQFF. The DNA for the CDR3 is TGTGCCAGCAGTTACTCGCGGATCTACAATGAGCAGTTCTTC.

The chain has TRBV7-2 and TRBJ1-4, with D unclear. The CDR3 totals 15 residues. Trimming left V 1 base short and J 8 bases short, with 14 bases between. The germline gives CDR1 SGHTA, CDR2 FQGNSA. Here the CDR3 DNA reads TGTGCCAGCAGCTTAGGTGACCTGATCGGGGAAAAACTGTTTTTT. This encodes CASSLGDLIGEKLFF.

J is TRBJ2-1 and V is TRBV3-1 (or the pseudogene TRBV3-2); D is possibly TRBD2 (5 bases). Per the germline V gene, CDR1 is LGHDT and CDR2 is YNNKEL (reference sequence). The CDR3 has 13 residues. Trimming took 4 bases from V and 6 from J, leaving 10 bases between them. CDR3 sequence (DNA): TGTGCCAGCAGCCCGGGGAAGGGCAATGAGCAGTTCTTC. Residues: CASSPGKGNEQFF.

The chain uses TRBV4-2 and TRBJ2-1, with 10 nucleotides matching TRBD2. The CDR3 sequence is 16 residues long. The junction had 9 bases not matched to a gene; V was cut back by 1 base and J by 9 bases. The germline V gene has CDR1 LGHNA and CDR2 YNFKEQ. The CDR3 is CASSQVSPAGGFEQFF. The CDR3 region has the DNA TGTGCCAGCAGCCAAGTATCCCCAGCGGGAGGGTTTGAGCAGTTCTTC.

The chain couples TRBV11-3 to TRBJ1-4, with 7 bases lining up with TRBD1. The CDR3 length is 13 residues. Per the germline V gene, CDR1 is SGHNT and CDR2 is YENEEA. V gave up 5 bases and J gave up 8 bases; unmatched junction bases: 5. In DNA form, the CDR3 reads TGTGCCAGCAGCACAGGGGTCGGAGAAAAACTGTTTTTT. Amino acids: CASSTGVGEKLFF.

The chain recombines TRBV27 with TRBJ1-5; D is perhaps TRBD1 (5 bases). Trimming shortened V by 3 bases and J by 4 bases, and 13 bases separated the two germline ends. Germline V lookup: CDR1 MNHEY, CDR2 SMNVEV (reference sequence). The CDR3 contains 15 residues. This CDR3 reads CASSFLGPTNQPQHF. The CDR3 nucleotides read TGTGCCAGCAGTTTTTTGGGGCCGACGAATCAGCCCCAGCATTTT.

CDR3 loop: CSVEGRGETQYF. The CDR3 nucleotides read TGCAGCGTTGAAGGGAGGGGAGAGACCCAGTACTTC. This sequence joins TRBV29-1 and TRBJ2-5, with D tentatively TRBD2 (6 bases). Deletions cut 1 base from V and 4 bases from J, with 7 bases between. CDR3 length: 12 residues. Germline CDR1 reads SQVTM; CDR2 reads ANQGSEA.

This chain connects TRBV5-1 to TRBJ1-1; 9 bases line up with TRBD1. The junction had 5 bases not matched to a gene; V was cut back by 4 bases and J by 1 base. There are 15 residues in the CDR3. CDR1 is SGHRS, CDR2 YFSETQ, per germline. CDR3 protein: CASSGQGSTNTEAFF. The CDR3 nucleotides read TGCGCCAGCAGCGGACAGGGGTCTACGAACACTGAAGCTTTCTTT.

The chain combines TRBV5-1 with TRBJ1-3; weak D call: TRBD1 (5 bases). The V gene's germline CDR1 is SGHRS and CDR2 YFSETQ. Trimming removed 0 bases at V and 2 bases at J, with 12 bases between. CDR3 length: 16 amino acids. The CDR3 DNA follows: TGCGCCAGCAGCTTGGCCTCCAGAGGGGCTGGAAACACCATATATTTT. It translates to CASSLASRGAGNTIYF.

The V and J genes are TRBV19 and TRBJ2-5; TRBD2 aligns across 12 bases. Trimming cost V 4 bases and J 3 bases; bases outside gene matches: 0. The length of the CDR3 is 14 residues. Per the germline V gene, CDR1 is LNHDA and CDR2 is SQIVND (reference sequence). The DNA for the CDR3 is TGTGCCAGTAGTAGGACTAGCGGGAAAGAGACCCAGTACTTC. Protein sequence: CASSRTSGKETQYF. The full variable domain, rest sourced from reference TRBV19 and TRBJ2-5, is DGGITQSPKYLFRKEGQNVTLSCEQNLNHDAMYWYRQDPGQGLRLIYYSQIVNDFQKGDIAEGYSVSREKKESFPLTVTSAQKNPTAFYLCASSRTSGKETQYFGPGTRLLVL.

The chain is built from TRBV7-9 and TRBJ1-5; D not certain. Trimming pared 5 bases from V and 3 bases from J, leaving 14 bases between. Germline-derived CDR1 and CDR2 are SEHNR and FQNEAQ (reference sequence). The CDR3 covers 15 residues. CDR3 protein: CASSPLGGDNQPQHF. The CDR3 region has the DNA TGTGCCAGCAGCCCTCTGGGTGGTGACAATCAGCCCCAGCATTTT.

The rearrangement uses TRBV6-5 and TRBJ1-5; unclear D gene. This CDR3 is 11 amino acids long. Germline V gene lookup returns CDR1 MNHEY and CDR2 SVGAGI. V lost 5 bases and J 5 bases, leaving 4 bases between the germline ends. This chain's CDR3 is CASSLYQPQHF. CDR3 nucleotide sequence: TGTGCCAGCAGTCTATATCAGCCCCAGCATTTT.

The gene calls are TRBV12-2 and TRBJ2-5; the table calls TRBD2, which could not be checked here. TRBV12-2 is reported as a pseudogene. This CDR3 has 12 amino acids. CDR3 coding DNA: TGTGCAAGTCGTGCGAAAATAGAGACCCAGTACTTC. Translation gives CASRAKIETQYF.

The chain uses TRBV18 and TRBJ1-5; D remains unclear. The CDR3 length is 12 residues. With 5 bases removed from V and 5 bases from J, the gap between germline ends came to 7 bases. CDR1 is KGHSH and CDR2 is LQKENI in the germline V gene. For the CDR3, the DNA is TGTGCCAGCTCAGATCGGTATCAGCCCCAGCATTTT. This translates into CASSDRYQPQHF.

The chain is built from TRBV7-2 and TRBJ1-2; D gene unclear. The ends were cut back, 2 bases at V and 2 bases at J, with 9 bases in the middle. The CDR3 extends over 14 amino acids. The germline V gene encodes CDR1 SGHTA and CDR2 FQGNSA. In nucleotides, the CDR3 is TGTGCCAGCAGCTTACCCCAGGAGAACTATGGCTACACCTTC. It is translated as CASSLPQENYGYTF.

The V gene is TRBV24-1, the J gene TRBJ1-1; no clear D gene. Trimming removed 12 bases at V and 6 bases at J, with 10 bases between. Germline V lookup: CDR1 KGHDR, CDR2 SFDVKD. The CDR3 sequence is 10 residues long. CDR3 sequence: CAPLDAEAFF. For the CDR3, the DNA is TGTGCCCCCTTGGACGCTGAAGCTTTCTTT.

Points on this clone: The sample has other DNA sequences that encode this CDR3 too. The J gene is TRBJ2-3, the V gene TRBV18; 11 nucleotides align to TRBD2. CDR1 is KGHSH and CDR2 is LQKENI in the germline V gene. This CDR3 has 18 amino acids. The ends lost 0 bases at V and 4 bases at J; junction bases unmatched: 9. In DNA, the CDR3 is TGTGCCAGCTCACCACCGGATCCCCTACTAGCGGGAGCAGATACGCAGTATTTT. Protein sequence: CASSPPDPLLAGADTQYF.